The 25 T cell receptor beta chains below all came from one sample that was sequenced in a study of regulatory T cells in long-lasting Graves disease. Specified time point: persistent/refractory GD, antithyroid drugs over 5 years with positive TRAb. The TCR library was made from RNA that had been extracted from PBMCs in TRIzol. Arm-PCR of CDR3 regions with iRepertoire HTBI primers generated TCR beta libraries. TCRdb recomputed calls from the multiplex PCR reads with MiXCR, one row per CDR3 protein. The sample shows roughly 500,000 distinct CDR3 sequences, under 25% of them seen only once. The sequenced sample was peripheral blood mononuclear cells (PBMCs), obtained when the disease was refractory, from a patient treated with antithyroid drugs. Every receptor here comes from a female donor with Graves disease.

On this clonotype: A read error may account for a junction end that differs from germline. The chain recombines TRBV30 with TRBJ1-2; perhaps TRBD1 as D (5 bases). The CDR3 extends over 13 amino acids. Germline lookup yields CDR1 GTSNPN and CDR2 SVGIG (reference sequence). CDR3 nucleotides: TGTGCCGGGAGAGCCGGGACTTACTATGGCTACACCTTC. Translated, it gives CAGRAGTYYGYTF. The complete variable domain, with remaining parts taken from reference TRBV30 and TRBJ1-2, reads SQTIHQWPATLVQPVGSPLSLECTVEGTSNPNLYWYRQAAGRGLQLLFYSVGIGQISSEVPQNLSASRPQDRQFILSSKKLLLSDSGFYLCAGRAGTYYGYTFGSGTRLTVV.

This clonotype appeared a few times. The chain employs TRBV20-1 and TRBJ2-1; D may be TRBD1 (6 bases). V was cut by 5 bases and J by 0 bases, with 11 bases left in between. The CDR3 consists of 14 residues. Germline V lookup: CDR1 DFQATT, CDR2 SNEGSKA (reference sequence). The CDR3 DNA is TGCAGTGCTCTACAGGGTGTCTCCTACAATGAGCAGTTCTTC. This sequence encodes CSALQGVSYNEQFF.

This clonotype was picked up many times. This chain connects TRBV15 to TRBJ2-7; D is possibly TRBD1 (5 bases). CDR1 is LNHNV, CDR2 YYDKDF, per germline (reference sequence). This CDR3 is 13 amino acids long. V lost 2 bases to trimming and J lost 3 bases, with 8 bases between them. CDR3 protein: CATSRTTGYEQYF. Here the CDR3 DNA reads TGTGCCACCAGCAGAACAACAGGCTACGAGCAGTACTTC.

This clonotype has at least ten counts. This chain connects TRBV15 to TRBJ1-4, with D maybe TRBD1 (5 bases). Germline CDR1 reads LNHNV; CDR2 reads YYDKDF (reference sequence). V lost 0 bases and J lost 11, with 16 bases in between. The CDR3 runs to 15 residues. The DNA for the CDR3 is TGTGCCACCAGCAGAGATCCGGGACGCTGGGGGAAACTGTTTTTT. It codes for CATSRDPGRWGKLFF.

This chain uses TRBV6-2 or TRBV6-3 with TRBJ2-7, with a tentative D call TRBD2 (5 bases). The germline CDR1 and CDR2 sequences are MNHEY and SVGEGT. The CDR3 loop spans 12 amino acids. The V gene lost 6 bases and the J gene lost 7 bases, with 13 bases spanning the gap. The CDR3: CASSPGKWEQYF. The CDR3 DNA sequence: TGTGCCAGCAGCCCGGGGAAGTGGGAGCAGTACTTC.

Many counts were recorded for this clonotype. The CDR3 DNA is TGTGCCAGCAGTTTCCGGGTCGATGATGGCTACACCTTC. It yields the protein CASSFRVDDGYTF. The rearrangement joins TRBV12-3 or TRBV12-4 to TRBJ1-2; D unclear. V lost 3 bases, J lost 6 bases, and 11 bases lay in between. This CDR3 region has 13 residues.

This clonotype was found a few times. CDR3 protein: CASSLSGRESGELFF. CDR3 sequence (DNA): TGCGCCAGCAGCTTAAGCGGGAGGGAGTCCGGGGAGCTGTTTTTT. The V call is TRBV5-1, the J call TRBJ2-2, with 10 bases aligning to TRBD2. Germline V gives CDR1 SGHRS, CDR2 YFSETQ. This CDR3 is 15 amino acids long. Trimming at V came to 2 bases and at J to 6 bases, leaving 4 bases not matched to a gene. Full variable domain (missing parts from reference TRBV5-1 and TRBJ2-2): KAGVTQTPRYLIKTRGQQVTLSCSPISGHRSVSWYQQTPGQGLQFLFEYFSETQRNKGNFPGRFSGRQFSNSRSEMNVSTLELGDSALYLCASSLSGRESGELFFGEGSRLTVL.

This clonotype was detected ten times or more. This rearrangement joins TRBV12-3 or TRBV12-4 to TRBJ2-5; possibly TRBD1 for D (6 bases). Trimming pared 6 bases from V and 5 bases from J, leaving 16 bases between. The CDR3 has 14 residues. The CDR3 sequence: CASRTRQADETQYF. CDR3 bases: TGTGCCAGCAGAACGAGACAGGCGGACGAGACCCAGTACTTC.

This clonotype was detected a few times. The CDR3 nucleotides are TGTGCCACCAGCTTCTACCGCCGGGAAGGGGAGCCCCAGCATTTT. Amino acids: CATSFYRREGEPQHF. The V and J genes are TRBV15 and TRBJ1-5; perhaps TRBD1 as D (5 bases). Germline V gene data show CDR1 as LNHNV and CDR2 as YYDKDF (reference sequence). V was shortened by 5 bases and J by 8 bases, with 19 bases between the two germline ends. The CDR3 is 15 residues long.

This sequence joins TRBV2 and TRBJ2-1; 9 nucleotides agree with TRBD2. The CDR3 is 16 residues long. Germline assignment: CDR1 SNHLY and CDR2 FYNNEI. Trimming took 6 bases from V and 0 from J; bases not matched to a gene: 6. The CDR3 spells CASRPASGASYNEQFF. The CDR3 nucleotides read TGTGCCAGCAGACCGGCTAGCGGGGCCTCCTACAATGAGCAGTTCTTC. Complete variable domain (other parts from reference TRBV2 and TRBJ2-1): EPEVTQTPSHQVTQMGQEVILRCVPISNHLYFYWYRQILGQKVEFLVSFYNNEISEKSEIFDDQFSVERPDGSNFTLKIRSTKLEDSAMYFCASRPASGASYNEQFFGPGTRLTVL.

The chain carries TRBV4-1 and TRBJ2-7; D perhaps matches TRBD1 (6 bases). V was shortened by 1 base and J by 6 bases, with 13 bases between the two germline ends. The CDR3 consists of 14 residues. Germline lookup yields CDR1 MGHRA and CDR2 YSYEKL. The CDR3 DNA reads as TGCGCCAGCAGCCAAGCAGGGGATCTTAGCGAGCAGTACTTC. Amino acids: CASSQAGDLSEQYF.

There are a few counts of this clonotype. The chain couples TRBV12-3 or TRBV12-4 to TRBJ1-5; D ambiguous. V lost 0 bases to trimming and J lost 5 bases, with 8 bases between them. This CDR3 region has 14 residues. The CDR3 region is CASSLAQGYQPQHF. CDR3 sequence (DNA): TGTGCCAGCAGTTTAGCACAAGGTTATCAGCCCCAGCATTTT.

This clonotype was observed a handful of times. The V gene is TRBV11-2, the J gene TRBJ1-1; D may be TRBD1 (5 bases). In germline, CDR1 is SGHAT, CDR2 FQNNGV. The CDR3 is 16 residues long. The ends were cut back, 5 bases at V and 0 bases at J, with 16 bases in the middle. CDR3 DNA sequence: TGTGCCAGCAGCCCGGGTCGGGGGGAAATGAACACTGAAGCTTTCTTT. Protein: CASSPGRGEMNTEAFF.

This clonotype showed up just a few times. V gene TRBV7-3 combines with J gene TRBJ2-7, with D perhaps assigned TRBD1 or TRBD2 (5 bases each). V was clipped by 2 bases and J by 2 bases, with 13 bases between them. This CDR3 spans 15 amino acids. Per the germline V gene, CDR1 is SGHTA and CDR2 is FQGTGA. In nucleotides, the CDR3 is TGTGCCAGCAGCTTATCTGGGGACGCCACCTACGAGCAGTACTTC. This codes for CASSLSGDATYEQYF.

CDR3 region: CSVAGHGDTQYF. CDR3 sequence (DNA): TGCAGCGTGGCAGGCCATGGAGATACGCAGTATTTT. This chain joins TRBV29-1 and TRBJ2-3; D ambiguous. The V end lost 6 bases, the J end lost 5 bases, and 12 bases lay between the germline ends. The CDR3 is 12 amino acids. The V gene's germline CDR1 is SQVTM and CDR2 ANQGSEA.

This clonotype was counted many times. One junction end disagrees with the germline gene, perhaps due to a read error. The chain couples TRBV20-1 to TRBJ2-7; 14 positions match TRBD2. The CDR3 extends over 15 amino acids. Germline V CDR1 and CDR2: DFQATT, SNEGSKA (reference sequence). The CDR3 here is CSSSTGLAGVYEQYF. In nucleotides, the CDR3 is TGCAGTTCTAGTACGGGACTAGCGGGAGTCTACGAGCAGTACTTC.

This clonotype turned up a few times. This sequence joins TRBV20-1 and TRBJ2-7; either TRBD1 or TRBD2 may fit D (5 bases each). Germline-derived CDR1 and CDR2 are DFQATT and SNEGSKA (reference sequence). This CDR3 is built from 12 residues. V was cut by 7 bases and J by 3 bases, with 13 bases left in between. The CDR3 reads CSGDVLSYEQYF. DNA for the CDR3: TGCAGTGGGGACGTCCTGAGCTACGAGCAGTACTTC.

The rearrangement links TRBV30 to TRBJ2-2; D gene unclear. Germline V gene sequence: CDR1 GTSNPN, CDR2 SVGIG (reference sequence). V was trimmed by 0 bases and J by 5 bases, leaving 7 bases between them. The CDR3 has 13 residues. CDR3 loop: CAWSVGETGELFF. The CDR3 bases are TGTGCCTGGAGTGTAGGTGAAACCGGGGAGCTGTTTTTT.

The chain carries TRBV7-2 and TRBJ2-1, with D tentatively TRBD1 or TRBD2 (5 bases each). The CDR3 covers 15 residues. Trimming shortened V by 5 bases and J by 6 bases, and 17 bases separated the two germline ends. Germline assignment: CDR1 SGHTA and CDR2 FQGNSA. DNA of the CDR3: TGTGCCAGCAGCCCACAAGGGACGCCTAGCAATGAGCAGTTCTTC. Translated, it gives CASSPQGTPSNEQFF.

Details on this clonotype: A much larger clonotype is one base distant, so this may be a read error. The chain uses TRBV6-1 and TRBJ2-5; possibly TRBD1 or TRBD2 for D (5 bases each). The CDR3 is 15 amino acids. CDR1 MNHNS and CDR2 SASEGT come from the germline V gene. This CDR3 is CASRNTGADQEAQYF. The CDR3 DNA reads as TGTGCCAGCAGGAATACAGGAGCGGACCAAGAGGCCCAGTACTTC.

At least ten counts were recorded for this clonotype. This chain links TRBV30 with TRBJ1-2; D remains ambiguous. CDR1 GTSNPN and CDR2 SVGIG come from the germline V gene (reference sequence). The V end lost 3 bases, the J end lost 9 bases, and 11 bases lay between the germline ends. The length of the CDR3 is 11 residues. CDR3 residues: CAWRIAQSYTF. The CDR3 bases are TGTGCCTGGAGAATTGCTCAGAGCTACACCTTC.

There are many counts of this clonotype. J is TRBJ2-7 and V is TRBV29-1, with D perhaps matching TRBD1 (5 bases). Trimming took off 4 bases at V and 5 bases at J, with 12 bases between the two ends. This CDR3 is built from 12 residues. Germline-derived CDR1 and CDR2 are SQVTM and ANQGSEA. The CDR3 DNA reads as TGCAGCGTTGCTCCCAGGGCCCACGAGCAGTACTTC. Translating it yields CSVAPRAHEQYF.

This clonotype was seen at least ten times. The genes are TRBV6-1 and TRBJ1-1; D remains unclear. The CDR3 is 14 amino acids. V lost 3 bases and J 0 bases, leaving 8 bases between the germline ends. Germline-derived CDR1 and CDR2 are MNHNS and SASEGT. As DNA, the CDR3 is TGTGCCAGCAGTGAGGTTCCCTTGAACACTGAAGCTTTCTTT. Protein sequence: CASSEVPLNTEAFF.

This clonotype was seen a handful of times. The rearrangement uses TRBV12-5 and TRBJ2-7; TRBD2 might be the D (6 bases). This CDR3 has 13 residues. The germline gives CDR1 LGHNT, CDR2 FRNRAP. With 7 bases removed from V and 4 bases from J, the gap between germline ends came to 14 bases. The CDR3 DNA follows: TGTGCTAGTGCATACGGGACTGTGTACGAGCAGTACTTC. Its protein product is CASAYGTVYEQYF.

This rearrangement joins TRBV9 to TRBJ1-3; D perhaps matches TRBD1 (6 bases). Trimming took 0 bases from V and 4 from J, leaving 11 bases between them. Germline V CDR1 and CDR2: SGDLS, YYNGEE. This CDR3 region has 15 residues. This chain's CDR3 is CASSVGGAGGNTIYF. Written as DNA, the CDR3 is TGTGCCAGCAGCGTAGGGGGGGCGGGCGGAAACACCATATATTTT.